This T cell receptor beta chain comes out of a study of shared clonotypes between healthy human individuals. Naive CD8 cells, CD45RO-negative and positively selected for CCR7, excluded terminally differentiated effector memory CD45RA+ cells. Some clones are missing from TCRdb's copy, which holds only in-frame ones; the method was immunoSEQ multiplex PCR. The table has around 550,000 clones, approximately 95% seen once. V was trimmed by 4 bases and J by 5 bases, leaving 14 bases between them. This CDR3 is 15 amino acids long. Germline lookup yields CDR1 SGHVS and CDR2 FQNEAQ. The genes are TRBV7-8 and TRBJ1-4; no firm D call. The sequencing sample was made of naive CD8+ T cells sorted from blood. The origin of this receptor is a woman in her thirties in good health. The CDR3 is CASSYQTGKNEKLFF. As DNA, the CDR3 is TGTGCCAGCAGCTATCAAACGGGAAAAAATGAAAAACTGTTTTTT.